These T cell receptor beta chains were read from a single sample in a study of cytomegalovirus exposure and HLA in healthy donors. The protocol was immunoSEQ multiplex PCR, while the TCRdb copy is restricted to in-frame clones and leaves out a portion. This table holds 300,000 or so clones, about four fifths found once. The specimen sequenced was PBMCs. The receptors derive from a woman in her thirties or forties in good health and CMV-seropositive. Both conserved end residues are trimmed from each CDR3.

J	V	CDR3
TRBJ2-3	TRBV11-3	ASSLDGKGADTQY
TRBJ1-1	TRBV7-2	ASSLSPTGRNTEAF
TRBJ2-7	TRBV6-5	ASSDTYEQY
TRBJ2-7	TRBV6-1	ASRGGTGRDHEQY
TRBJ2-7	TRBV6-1	ASSRGDSPEQY
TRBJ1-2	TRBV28	ASSLEGYGYT
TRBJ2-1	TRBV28	ASSLLGNTYNEQF
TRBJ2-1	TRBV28	ASSQGGEQF
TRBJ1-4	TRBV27	ASSLRSTNEKLF
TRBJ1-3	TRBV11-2	ASSLDPTSGNTIY
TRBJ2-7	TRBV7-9	ASSLEEYEQY
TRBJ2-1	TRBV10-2	ASRGTSGRMSYNEQF